This T cell receptor beta chain was retrieved from a study of CXCR3-negative and CXCR3-positive naive CD8 T cells. Carrying UMI labels, the TRB cDNA libraries were prepared through 5' RACE. With the 5' RACE reads reprocessed, TCRdb shows one record per CDR3 protein and no DNA. This table holds some 28,000 distinct CDR3 sequences. The source material was memory CD8+ T cells from blood. This clonotype originated in a human donor in good health. Some clones in this sample may be carry-over from other donors' samples.

The CDR3 region is CASSDDPGQGANEQFF. The chain carries TRBV6-2 or TRBV6-3 and TRBJ2-1; the TRBD1 assignment by TCRdb is unverifiable without DNA. The CDR3 has 16 residues. The V gene's germline CDR1 is MNHEY and CDR2 SVGEGT.